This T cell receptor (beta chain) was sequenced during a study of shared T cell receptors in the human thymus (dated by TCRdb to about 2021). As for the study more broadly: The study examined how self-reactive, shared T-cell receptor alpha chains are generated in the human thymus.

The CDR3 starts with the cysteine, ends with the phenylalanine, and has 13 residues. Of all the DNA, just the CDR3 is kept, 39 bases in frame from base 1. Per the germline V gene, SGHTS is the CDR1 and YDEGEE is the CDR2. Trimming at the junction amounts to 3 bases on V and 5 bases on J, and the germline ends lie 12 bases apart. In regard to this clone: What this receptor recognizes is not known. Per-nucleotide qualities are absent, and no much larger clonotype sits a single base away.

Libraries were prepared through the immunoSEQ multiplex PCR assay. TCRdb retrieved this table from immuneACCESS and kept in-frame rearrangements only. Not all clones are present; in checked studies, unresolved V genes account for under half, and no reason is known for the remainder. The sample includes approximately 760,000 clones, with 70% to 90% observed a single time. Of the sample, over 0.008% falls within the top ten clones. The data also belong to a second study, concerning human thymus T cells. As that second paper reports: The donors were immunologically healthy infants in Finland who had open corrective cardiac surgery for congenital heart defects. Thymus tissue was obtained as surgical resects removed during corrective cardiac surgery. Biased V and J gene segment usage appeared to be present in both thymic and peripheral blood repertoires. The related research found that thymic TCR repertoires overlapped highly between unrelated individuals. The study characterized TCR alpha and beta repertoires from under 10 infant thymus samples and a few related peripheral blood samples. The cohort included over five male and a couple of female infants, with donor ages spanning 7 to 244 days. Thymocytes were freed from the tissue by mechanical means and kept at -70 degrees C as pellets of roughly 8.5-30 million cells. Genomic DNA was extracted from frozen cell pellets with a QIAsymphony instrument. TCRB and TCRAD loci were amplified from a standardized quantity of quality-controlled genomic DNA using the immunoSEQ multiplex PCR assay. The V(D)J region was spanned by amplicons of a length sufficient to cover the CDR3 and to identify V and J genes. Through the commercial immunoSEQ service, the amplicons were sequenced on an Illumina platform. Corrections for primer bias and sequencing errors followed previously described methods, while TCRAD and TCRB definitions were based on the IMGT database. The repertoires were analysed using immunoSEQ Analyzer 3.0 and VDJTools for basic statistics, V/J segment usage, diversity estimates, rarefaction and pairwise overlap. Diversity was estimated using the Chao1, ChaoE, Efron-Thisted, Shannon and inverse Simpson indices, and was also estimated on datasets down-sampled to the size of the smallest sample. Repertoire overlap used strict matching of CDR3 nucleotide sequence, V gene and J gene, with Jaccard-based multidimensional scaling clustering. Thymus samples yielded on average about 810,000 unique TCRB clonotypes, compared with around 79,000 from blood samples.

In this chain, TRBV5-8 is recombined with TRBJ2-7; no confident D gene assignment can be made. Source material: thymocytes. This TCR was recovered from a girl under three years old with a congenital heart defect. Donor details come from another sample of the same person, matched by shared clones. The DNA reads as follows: TGTGCCAGCAGCTCCCGTGTAGTCCACGAGCAGTACTTC. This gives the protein CASSSRVVHEQYF.